This is a list of T cell receptor beta chains from one sample in a study of blood T cell repertoires in COVID-19. Only in-frame clones appear in the TCRdb table, and some are missing; sequencing was by immunoSEQ multiplex PCR. The table has about 300,000 clones, 85% seen once. Input material: PBMCs or T cells enriched from blood (not recorded which). These receptors originate from a woman in her forties or fifties who had recovered from COVID-19. Each CDR3 is given with its conserved first and last residue. The D gene is left open where the match is weak. Rows give clone size only sometimes, using once, few, many, or a class for an expanded clone.

size	D	V	J	CDR3	DNA
.	TRBD1	TRBV10-3	TRBJ2-5	CAISGDSFQETQYF	TGTGCCATCAGTGGGGACAGTTTCCAAGAGACCCAGTACTTC
.	TRBD1	TRBV5-1	TRBJ1-2	CASSLDRGSYGYTF	TGCGCCAGCAGCTTGGACAGGGGCAGCTATGGCTACACCTTC
.	TRBD2	TRBV10-1	TRBJ2-1	CASSTERGSNEQFF	TGCGCCAGCAGTACTGAGCGGGGCTCCAATGAGCAGTTCTTC
.	.	TRBV19	TRBJ2-5	CASSPRDITSQETQYF	TGTGCCAGTAGTCCCCGGGACATCACTTCACAAGAGACCCAGTACTTC
once	.	TRBV5-1	TRBJ2-1	CASSFWRSSYNEQFF	TGCGCCAGCAGCTTTTGGCGGAGCTCCTACAATGAGCAGTTCTTC
.	.	TRBV6-1	TRBJ1-5	CASSEGRSNQPQHF	TGTGCCAGCAGTGAAGGGCGGAGTAATCAGCCCCAGCATTTT
.	TRBD2	TRBV4-2	TRBJ2-2	CASSQDNPFTSGGVGTGELFF	TGTGCCAGCAGCCAAGATAATCCTTTTACAAGCGGGGGCGTTGGCACCGGGGAGCTGTTTTTT
.	TRBD1	TRBV19	TRBJ1-1	CASSNRQGPAFF	TGTGCCAGTAGTAACCGACAGGGGCCGGCTTTCTTT
.	TRBD1	TRBV7-9	TRBJ1-4	CASSAAGGTNEKLFF	TGTGCCAGCAGTGCGGCAGGGGGGACTAATGAAAAACTGTTTTTT
.	TRBD1	TRBV7-8	TRBJ2-5	CASSRVRDRAGETQYF	TGTGCCAGCAGCAGAGTGCGGGACAGGGCGGGGGAGACCCAGTACTTC
.	.	TRBV28	TRBJ1-1	CASSLGTPEAFF	TGTGCCAGCAGTTTAGGGACACCCGAAGCTTTCTTT
once	TRBD1	TRBV10-2	TRBJ2-5	CASREGAKETQYF	TGCGCCAGCAGAGAGGGGGCTAAAGAGACCCAGTACTTC
.	.	TRBV27	TRBJ1-1	CASSPAGKSEAFF	TGTGCCAGCAGCCCCGCCGGGAAATCTGAAGCTTTCTTT
.	.	TRBV5-6	TRBJ2-3	CASSLELSGTDTQYF	TGTGCCAGCAGCTTGGAGTTGTCGGGCACAGATACGCAGTATTTT
.	.	TRBV3-1/TRBV3-2	TRBJ2-7	CASSHSSYEQYF	TGTGCCAGCAGTCATAGCTCCTACGAGCAGTACTTC